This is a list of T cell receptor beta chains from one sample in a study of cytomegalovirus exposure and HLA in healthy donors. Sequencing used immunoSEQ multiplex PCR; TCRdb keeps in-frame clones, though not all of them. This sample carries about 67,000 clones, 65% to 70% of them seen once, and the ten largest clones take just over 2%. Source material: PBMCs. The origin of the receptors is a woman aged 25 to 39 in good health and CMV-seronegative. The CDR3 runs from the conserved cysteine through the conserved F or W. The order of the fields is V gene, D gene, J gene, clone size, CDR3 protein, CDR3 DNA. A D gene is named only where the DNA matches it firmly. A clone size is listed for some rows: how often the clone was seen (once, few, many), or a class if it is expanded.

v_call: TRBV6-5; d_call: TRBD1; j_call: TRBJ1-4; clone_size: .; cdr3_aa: CASSYVGQGGEKLFF; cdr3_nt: TGTGCCAGCAGTTACGTAGGACAGGGGGGGGAAAAACTGTTTTTT
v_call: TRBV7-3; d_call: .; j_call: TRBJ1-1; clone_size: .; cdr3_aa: CASRRVGRNTEAFF; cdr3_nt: TGTGCCAGCAGGCGAGTCGGGAGGAACACTGAAGCTTTCTTT
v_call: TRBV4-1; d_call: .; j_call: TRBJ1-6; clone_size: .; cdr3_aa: CASSQDRGSYNSPLHF; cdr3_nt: TGCGCCAGCAGCCAAGATCGGGGCTCCTATAATTCACCCCTCCACTTT
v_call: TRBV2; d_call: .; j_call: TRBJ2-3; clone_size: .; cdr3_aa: CASSEASRTDTQYF; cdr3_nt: TGTGCCAGCAGTGAGGCTAGCCGCACAGATACGCAGTATTTT
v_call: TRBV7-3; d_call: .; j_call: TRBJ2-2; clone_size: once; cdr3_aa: CASSLIRGSGELFF; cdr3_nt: TGTGCCAGCAGCTTAATTCGGGGATCCGGGGAGCTGTTTTTT
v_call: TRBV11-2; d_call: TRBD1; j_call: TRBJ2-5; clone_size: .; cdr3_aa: CASSTGTGRKETQYF; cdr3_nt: TGTGCCAGCAGCACCGGGACAGGGCGCAAAGAGACCCAGTACTTC
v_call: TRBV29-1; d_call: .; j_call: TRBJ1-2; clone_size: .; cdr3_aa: CSIVGANYGYTF; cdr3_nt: TGCAGTATCGTGGGAGCTAACTATGGCTACACCTTC
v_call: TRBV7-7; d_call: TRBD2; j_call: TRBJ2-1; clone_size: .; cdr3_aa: CASSPLAGGSYNEQFF; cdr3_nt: TGTGCTAGCAGCCCTCTAGCGGGGGGATCCTACAATGAGCAGTTCTTC
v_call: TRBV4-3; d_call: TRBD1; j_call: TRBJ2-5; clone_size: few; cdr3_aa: CASSQERTGTETQYF; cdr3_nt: TGCGCCAGCAGCCAAGAGAGGACAGGGACGGAGACCCAGTACTTC
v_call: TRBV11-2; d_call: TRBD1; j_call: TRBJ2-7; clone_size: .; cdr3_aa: CASSSHRGLEQYF; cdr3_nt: TGTGCCAGCAGCTCCCACAGGGGGCTCGAGCAGTACTTC
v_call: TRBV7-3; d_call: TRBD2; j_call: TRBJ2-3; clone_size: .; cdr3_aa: CASSLGTSAIDTQYF; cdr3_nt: TGTGCCAGCAGCTTAGGGACTAGCGCTATAGATACGCAGTATTTT
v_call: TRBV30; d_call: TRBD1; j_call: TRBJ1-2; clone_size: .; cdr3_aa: CAWRGTGGRYGYTF; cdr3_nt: TGTGCCTGGAGGGGGACAGGGGGCCGGTATGGCTACACCTTC
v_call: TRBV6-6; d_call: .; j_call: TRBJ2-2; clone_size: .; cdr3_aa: CATIRENTGELFF; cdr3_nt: TGTGCCACCATCAGGGAGAACACCGGGGAGCTGTTTTTT
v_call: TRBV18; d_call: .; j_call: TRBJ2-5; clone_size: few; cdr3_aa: CASSPPNRQETQYF; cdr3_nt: TGTGCCAGCTCACCACCGAACAGACAAGAGACCCAGTACTTC
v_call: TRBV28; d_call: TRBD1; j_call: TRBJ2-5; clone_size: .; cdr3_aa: CASRRTGGGETQYF; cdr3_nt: TGTGCCAGCAGGCGGACAGGGGGCGGAGAGACCCAGTACTTC
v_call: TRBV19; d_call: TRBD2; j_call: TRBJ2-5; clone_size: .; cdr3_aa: CASRRTSGGQETQYF; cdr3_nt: TGTGCCAGCCGCCGGACTAGCGGGGGCCAAGAGACCCAGTACTTC
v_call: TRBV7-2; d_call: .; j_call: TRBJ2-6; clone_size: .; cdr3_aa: CASSFSSGANVLTF; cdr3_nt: TGTGCCAGCAGCTTTAGCTCTGGGGCCAACGTCCTGACTTTC
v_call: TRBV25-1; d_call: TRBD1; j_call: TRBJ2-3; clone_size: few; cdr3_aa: CASSSDRGHSDTQYF; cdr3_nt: TGTGCCAGCAGTTCGGACAGGGGGCATTCAGATACGCAGTATTTT
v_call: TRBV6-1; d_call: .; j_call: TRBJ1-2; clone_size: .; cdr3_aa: CASSESFGREGGYTF; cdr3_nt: TGTGCCAGCAGTGAATCTTTCGGCAGGGAAGGCGGCTACACCTTC
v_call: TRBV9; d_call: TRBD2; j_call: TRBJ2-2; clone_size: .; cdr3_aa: CASSVHTGLARNTGELFF; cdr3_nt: TGTGCCAGCAGCGTACACACGGGACTAGCGCGTAACACCGGGGAGCTGTTTTTT
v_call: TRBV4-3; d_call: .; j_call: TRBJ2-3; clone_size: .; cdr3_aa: CASSPPSTDTQYF; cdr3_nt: TGCGCCAGCAGCCCCCCCTCCACAGATACGCAGTATTTT
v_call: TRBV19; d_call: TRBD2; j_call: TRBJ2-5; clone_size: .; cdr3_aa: CASGPSGVGETQYF; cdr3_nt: TGTGCCAGTGGGCCTAGCGGGGTGGGGGAGACCCAGTACTTC
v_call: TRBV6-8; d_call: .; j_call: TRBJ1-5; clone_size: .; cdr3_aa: CASSYLGGGKESNQPQHF; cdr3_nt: TGTGCCAGCAGTTATCTAGGGGGGGGAAAGGAGAGCAATCAGCCCCAGCATTTT
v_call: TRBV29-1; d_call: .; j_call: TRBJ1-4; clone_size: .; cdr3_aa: CSVRGQVNEKLFF; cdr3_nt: TGCAGCGTTCGAGGACAAGTTAATGAAAAACTGTTTTTT
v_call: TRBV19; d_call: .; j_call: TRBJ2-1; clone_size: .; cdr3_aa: CASSIGQNNEQFF; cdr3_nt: TGTGCCAGTAGTATAGGGCAGAACAATGAGCAGTTCTTC
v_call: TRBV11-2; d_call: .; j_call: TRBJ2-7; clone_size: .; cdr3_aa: CASSLGTGNSEQYF; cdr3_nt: TGTGCCAGCAGCTTAGGTACAGGGAACAGCGAGCAGTACTTC
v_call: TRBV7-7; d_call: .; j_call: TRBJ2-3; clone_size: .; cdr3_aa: CASSLVRGDTQYF; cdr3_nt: TGTGCTAGCAGCTTAGTTCGGGGAGATACGCAGTATTTT
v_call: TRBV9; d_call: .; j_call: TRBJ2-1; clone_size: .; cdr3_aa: CASSRQSSYNEQFF; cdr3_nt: TGTGCCAGCAGCAGACAGAGCTCCTACAATGAGCAGTTCTTC
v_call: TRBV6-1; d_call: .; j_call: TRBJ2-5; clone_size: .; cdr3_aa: CAITQRARRGTQYF; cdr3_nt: TGTGCCATCACGCAACGGGCGCGTAGGGGGACCCAGTACTTC
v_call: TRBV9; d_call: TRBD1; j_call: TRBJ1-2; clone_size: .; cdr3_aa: CASSGHRGPLIYGYTF; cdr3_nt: TGTGCCAGCAGCGGGCACAGGGGTCCCCTCATATATGGCTACACCTTC
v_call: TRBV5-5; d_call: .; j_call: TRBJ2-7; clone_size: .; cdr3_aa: CASSAGPASYEQYF; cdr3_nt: TGTGCCAGCAGCGCGGGACCGGCCTCCTACGAGCAGTACTTC
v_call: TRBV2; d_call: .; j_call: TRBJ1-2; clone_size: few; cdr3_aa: CASMARRGYTF; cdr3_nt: TGTGCCAGCATGGCCCGGCGGGGCTACACCTTC